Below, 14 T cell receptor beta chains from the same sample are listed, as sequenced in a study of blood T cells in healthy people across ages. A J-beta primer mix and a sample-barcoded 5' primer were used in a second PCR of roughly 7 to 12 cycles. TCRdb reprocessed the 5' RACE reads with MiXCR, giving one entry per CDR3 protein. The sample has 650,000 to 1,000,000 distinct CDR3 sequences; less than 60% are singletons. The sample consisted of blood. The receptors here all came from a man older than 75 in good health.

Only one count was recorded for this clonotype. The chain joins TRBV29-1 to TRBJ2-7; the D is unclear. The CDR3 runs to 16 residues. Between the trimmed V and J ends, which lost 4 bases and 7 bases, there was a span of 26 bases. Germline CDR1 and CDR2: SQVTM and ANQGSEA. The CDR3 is CSVAAGYSLLYNEQYF. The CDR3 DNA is TGCAGCGTTGCGGCTGGTTACTCCTTACTTTACAATGAGCAGTACTTC.

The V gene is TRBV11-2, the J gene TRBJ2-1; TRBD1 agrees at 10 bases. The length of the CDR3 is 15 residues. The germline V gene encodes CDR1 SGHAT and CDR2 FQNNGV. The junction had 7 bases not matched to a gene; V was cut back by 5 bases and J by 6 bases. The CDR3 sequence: CASSRWDRGSNEQFF. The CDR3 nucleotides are TGTGCCAGCAGCCGTTGGGACAGGGGAAGCAATGAGCAGTTCTTC.

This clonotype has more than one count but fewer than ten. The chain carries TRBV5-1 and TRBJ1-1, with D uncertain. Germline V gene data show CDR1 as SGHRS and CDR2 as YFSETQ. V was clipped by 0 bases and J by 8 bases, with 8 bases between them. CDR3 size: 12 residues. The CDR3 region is CASSLDGQEAFF. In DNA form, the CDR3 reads TGCGCCAGCAGCTTGGATGGTCAGGAAGCTTTCTTT.

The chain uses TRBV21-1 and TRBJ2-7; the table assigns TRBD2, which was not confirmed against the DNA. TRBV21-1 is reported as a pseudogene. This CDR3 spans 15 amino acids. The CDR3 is CASSKAGTQSYEQYF. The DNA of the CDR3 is TGTGCCAGCAGCAAGGCCGGGACTCAATCCTACGAGCAGTACTTC.

The CDR3 region is CASSLGGQMNTEAFF. The CDR3 bases are TGTGCCAGCAGCTTAGGGGGACAGATGAACACTGAAGCTTTCTTT. The chain is built from TRBV7-2 and TRBJ1-1, with TRBD1 matching over 7 bases. The CDR3 has 15 residues. Trimming removed 1 base from V and 0 bases from J; junction bases left unmatched: 2. Germline V gene sequence: CDR1 SGHTA, CDR2 FQGNSA.

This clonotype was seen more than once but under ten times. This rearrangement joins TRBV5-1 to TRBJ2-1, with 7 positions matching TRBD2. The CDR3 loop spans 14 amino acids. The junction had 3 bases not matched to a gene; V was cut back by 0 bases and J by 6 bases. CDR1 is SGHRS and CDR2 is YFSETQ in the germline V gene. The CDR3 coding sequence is TGCGCCAGCAGCTTGGAGCGGGGTTTCAATGAGCAGTTCTTC. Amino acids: CASSLERGFNEQFF. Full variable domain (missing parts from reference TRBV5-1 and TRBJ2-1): KAGVTQTPRYLIKTRGQQVTLSCSPISGHRSVSWYQQTPGQGLQFLFEYFSETQRNKGNFPGRFSGRQFSNSRSEMNVSTLELGDSALYLCASSLERGFNEQFFGPGTRLTVL.

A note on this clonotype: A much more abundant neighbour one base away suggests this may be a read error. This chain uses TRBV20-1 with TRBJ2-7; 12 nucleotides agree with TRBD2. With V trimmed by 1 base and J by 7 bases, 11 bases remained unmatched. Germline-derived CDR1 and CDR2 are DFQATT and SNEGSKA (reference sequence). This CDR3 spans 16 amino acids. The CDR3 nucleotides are TGCAGTGCTAGAGGCCTAGCGGGAGGGATACGCAATGAGCAGTACTTC. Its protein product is CSARGLAGGIRNEQYF.

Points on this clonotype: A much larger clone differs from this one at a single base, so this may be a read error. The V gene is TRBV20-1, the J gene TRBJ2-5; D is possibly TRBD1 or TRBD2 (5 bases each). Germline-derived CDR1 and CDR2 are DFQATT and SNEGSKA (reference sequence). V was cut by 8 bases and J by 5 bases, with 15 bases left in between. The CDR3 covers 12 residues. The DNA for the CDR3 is TGCAGTACTGCCCGGGGCCCGGAGACCCAGTACTTC. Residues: CSTARGPETQYF.

CDR3 region: CSVSNSNQPQHF. CDR3 in DNA: TGCTCCGTGTCAAATAGCAATCAGCCCCAGCATTTT. The chain carries TRBV29-1 and TRBJ1-5; D call uncertain. Germline CDR1 SQVTM, CDR2 ANQGSEA. The CDR3 consists of 12 residues.

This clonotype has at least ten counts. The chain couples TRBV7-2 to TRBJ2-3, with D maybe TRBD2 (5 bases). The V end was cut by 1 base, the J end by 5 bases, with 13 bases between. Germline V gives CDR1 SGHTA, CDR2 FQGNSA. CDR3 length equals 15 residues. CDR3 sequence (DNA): TGTGCCAGCAGCTTAGTAGGTGGGAGAGTAGATACGCAGTATTTT. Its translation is CASSLVGGRVDTQYF.

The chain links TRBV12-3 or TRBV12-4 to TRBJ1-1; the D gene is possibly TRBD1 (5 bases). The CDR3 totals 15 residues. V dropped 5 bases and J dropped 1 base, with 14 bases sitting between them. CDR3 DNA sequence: TGTGCCAGCAGTCCAGGAGGGAGGGGGAACACTGAAGCTTTCTTT. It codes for CASSPGGRGNTEAFF.

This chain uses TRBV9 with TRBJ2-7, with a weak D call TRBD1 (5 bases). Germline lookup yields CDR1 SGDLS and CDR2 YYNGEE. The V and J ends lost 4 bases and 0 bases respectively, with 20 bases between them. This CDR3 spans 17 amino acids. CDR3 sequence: CASSLNRTLGSSYEQYF. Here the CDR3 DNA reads TGTGCCAGCAGCTTAAACAGGACCTTGGGCTCCTCCTACGAGCAGTACTTC. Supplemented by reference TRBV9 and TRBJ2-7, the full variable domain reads DSGVTQTPKHLITATGQRVTLRCSPRSGDLSVYWYQQSLDQGLQFLIQYYNGEERAKGNILERFSAQQFPDLHSELNLSSLELGDSALYFCASSLNRTLGSSYEQYFGPGTRLTVT.

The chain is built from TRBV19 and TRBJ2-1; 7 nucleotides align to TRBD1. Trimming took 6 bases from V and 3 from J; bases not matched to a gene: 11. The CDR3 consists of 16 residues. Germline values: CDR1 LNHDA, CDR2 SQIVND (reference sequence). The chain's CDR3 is CASRAARDSIYNEQFF. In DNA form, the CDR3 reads TGTGCCAGTAGAGCGGCCCGGGACAGCATCTACAATGAGCAGTTCTTC.

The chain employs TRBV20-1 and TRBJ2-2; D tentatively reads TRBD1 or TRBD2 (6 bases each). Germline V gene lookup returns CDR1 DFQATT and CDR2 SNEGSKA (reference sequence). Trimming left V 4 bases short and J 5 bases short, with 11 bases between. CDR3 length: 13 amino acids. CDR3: CSAIGGGTGELFF. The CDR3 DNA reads TGCAGTGCTATCGGAGGGGGTACCGGGGAGCTGTTTTTT.